The rows below give T cell receptor beta chains drawn from one sample of a study of T cells after yellow fever vaccination. MiXCR, run by TCRdb on the 5' RACE reads, gives a single entry per CDR3 protein. Among more than 90,000 distinct CDR3 sequences listed, approximately 8.4% were seen once. The source was CD8+ T cells sorted from PBMCs, collected 45 days after the yellow fever booster vaccination. The origin of the receptors is a man under 40 who received the YFV17D yellow fever vaccine. Both conserved end residues are part of each CDR3. The D gene is left open where the match is weak. The listing skips clone size in some rows; elsewhere it reads once, few, many or a size class.

V gene	J gene	D gene	clone size	CDR3 protein	CDR3 DNA
TRBV20-1	TRBJ2-6	TRBD2	few	CSADDRTSRFGANVLTF	TGCAGTGCTGACGATCGGACTAGTCGTTTTGGGGCCAACGTCCTGACTTTC
TRBV6-5	TRBJ2-2	TRBD2	few	CASSYFSGTTGELFF	TGTGCCAGCAGTTACTTTAGCGGGACAACCGGGGAGCTGTTTTTT
TRBV7-8	TRBJ2-7	.	few	CASSLTPGPSTDEQYF	TGTGCCAGCAGCTTAACGCCTGGACCTAGCACAGACGAGCAGTACTTC
TRBV12-3/TRBV12-4	TRBJ2-2	.	few	CASSLTGAYTGELFF	TGTGCCAGCAGTTTGACAGGCGCTTACACCGGGGAGCTGTTTTTT
TRBV27	TRBJ2-3	TRBD2	many	CASTTSGSTDTQYF	TGTGCCAGCACTACTAGCGGGAGCACAGATACGCAGTATTTT
TRBV18	TRBJ2-1	.	.	CASSPPSEYNEQFF	TGTGCCAGCTCACCACCGTCAGAATACAATGAGCAGTTCTTC
TRBV29-1	TRBJ2-7	.	.	CSVAQGVAYEQYF	TGCAGCGTTGCACAGGGAGTAGCCTACGAGCAGTACTTC
TRBV20-1	TRBJ2-5	TRBD2	many	CSAREGRWEGGETQYF	TGCAGTGCTAGAGAAGGACGGTGGGAGGGAGGTGAGACCCAGTACTTC
TRBV5-6	TRBJ1-5	.	few	CASSLVGSSNQPQHF	TGTGCCAGCAGCTTGGTCGGTAGTAGCAATCAGCCCCAGCATTTT
TRBV5-8	TRBJ2-7	TRBD2	few	CASSGITSGGFTSEQYF	TGTGCCAGCAGCGGAATTACTAGCGGGGGGTTTACGTCCGAGCAGTACTTC
TRBV15	TRBJ2-7	.	many	CATSRVSGEQYF	TGTGCCACCAGCAGAGTATCAGGCGAGCAGTACTTC
TRBV19	TRBJ2-1	.	few	CASRIGTEQFF	TGTGCCAGTAGGATCGGGACAGAGCAGTTCTTC
TRBV7-3	TRBJ2-1	TRBD2	many	CASSLASLTSGKYNEQFF	TGTGCCAGCAGCTTAGCCTCCTTGACTAGCGGGAAGTACAATGAGCAGTTCTTC
TRBV27	TRBJ2-3	.	many	CASRALGISTDTQYF	TGTGCCAGCAGGGCTCTGGGTATTAGCACAGATACGCAGTATTTT
TRBV6-2/TRBV6-3	TRBJ2-2	TRBD2	many	CASSSRYAGVTGELFF	TGTGCCAGCAGCTCCCGGTACGCGGGGGTAACCGGGGAGCTGTTTTTT
TRBV12-3/TRBV12-4	TRBJ1-4	.	many	CASSLFAEEKLFF	TGTGCCAGCAGTTTATTCGCCGAGGAAAAACTGTTTTTT
TRBV9	TRBJ2-1	.	many	CASRASGVGEQFF	TGTGCCAGCAGGGCCTCGGGGGTCGGTGAGCAGTTCTTC
TRBV15	TRBJ2-5	.	few	CATRESTDARDTQYF	TGTGCCACCAGAGAATCGACGGACGCAAGAGATACCCAGTACTTC
TRBV27	TRBJ2-5	TRBD2	many	CASSVSGTRETQYF	TGTGCCAGCAGTGTCTCCGGGACTAGAGAGACCCAGTACTTC
TRBV7-6	TRBJ2-5	.	many	CASSGRLETQYF	TGTGCCAGCAGCGGAAGACTTGAGACCCAGTACTTC
TRBV20-1	TRBJ2-7	.	many	CSATSGARYEQYF	TGCAGTGCTACCAGCGGAGCCCGCTACGAGCAGTACTTC
TRBV29-1	TRBJ2-7	TRBD2	many	CSVGSGVSYEQYF	TGCAGCGTTGGTAGCGGGGTTTCTTACGAGCAGTACTTC
TRBV20-1	TRBJ2-5	.	many	CSAPFGTQYF	TGCAGTGCTCCCTTTGGGACCCAGTACTTC
TRBV27	TRBJ2-7	TRBD2	many	CASSLVFSGGYEQYF	TGTGCCAGCAGTTTAGTCTTTAGCGGGGGCTACGAGCAGTACTTC
TRBV3-1	TRBJ2-2	TRBD1	many	CASSRDSNTGELFF	TGTGCCAGCAGCCGGGACAGTAACACCGGGGAGCTGTTTTTT
TRBV15	TRBJ1-1	.	many	CATSRAIGGAIEAFF	TGTGCCACCAGCAGGGCGATTGGGGGCGCGATCGAAGCTTTCTTT
TRBV16	TRBJ2-7	.	many	CASSHQRGFRSYEQYF	TGTGCCAGCAGCCATCAGAGAGGGTTTCGCTCCTACGAGCAGTACTTC
TRBV5-1	TRBJ1-1	.	many	CASSMEGMNTEAFF	TGCGCCAGCAGCATGGAGGGGATGAACACTGAAGCTTTCTTT
TRBV12-3/TRBV12-4	TRBJ2-7	.	many	CASSSLVRAGEQYF	TGTGCCAGCAGCTCCTTGGTTAGGGCGGGAGAGCAGTACTTC
TRBV9	TRBJ1-2	TRBD1	few	CASSGQGNYGYTF	TGTGCCAGCAGCGGACAGGGAAACTATGGCTACACCTTC
TRBV18	TRBJ2-3	.	many	CASSPASASTDTQYF	TGTGCCAGCTCACCAGCTAGCGCAAGCACAGATACGCAGTATTTT
TRBV21-1	TRBJ2-2	.	many	CASSKERTGGVTGELFF	TGTGCCAGCAGCAAAGAAAGAACAGGGGGTGTCACCGGGGAGCTGTTTTTT
TRBV27	TRBJ1-3	.	.	CASMMGNTIYF	TGTGCCAGCATGATGGGAAACACCATATATTTT
TRBV4-2	TRBJ2-5	TRBD2	many	CASSQDGGLAEYF	TGTGCCAGCAGCCAAGATGGGGGACTAGCGGAGTACTTC
TRBV3-1	TRBJ2-7	TRBD2	many	CASSGGLGYEQYF	TGTGCCAGCAGCGGGGGACTAGGCTACGAGCAGTACTTC
TRBV20-1	TRBJ2-1	TRBD2	.	CSARPRGSSYNEQFF	TGCAGTGCTAGACCGCGGGGGAGCTCCTACAATGAGCAGTTCTTC
TRBV5-1	TRBJ2-1	TRBD1	many	CATRGNNEQFF	TGCGCCACCAGGGGGAACAATGAGCAGTTCTTC
TRBV9	TRBJ2-1	TRBD2	many	CASSVGSGSSYNEQFF	TGTGCCAGCAGCGTAGGTAGCGGGAGCTCCTACAATGAGCAGTTCTTC
TRBV9	TRBJ1-5	.	many	CASSEGGSNQPQHF	TGTGCCAGCAGCGAGGGGGGTAGCAATCAGCCCCAGCATTTT
TRBV5-4	TRBJ2-1	TRBD2	.	CASRTTSGRPNEQFF	TGTGCCAGCAGAACAACTAGCGGGAGGCCAAATGAGCAGTTCTTC
TRBV3-1	TRBJ1-4	.	.	CASSQDRGAGRFNEKLFF	TGTGCCAGCAGCCAAGATCGGGGGGCAGGGAGATTCAATGAAAAACTGTTTTTT
TRBV7-9	TRBJ2-7	.	.	CASSFVGVDYEQYF	TGTGCCAGCAGCTTTGTGGGAGTAGACTACGAGCAGTACTTC
TRBV6-2/TRBV6-3	TRBJ2-7	.	many	CASSYSVSSYEQYF	TGTGCCAGCAGTTACTCAGTCAGCTCCTACGAGCAGTACTTC
TRBV11-2	TRBJ2-7	TRBD2	many	CASSSGLAGHAYF	TGTGCCAGCAGCTCCGGACTAGCGGGGCATGCGTACTTC
TRBV20-1	TRBJ1-1	.	few	CSAGDTMNTEAFF	TGCAGTGCTGGGGACACCATGAACACTGAAGCTTTCTTT
TRBV5-6	TRBJ2-3	TRBD1	many	CASSQQGQGLNTDTQYF	TGTGCCAGCAGTCAACAGGGACAGGGGTTGAACACAGATACGCAGTATTTT
TRBV12-3/TRBV12-4	TRBJ2-3	TRBD2	.	CASGRGGAADTQYF	TGTGCCAGCGGTCGGGGGGGGGCGGCAGATACGCAGTATTTT
TRBV5-1	TRBJ2-2	.	many	CASSVPRAGELFF	TGCGCCAGCAGCGTGCCGCGCGCCGGGGAGCTGTTTTTT